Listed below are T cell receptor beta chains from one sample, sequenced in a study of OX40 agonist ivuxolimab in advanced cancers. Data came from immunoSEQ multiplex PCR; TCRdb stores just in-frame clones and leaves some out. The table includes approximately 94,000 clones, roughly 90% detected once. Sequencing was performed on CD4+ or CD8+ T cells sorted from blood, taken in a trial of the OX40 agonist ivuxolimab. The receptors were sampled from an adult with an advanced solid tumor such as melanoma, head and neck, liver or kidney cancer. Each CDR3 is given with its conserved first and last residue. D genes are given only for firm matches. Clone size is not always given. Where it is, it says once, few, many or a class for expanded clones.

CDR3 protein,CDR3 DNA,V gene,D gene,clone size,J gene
CASSDRPGQRDEKLFF,TGTGCCAGCAGCGACCGACCGGGACAGCGGGACGAAAAACTGTTTTTT,TRBV28,TRBD1,-,TRBJ1-4
CASSLSSGLAGDTDTQYF,TGTGCCAGCTCGCTCTCCTCGGGACTAGCGGGGGACACAGATACGCAGTATTTT,TRBV18,TRBD2,-,TRBJ2-3
CASSFFRGNEQFF,TGTGCCAGCAGTTTCTTTAGGGGAAATGAGCAGTTCTTC,TRBV27,-,-,TRBJ2-1
CASSLWAPSPDTQYF,TGTGCCAGCAGCTTATGGGCGCCTAGCCCAGATACGCAGTATTTT,TRBV7-9,-,-,TRBJ2-3
CASSALAGVLETQYF,TGTGCCAGCAGTGCCCTAGCGGGGGTATTAGAGACCCAGTACTTC,TRBV6-5,TRBD2,-,TRBJ2-5
CAIRSGTDYGYTF,TGCGCCATCCGCTCCGGGACAGACTATGGCTACACCTTC,TRBV10-2,TRBD1,-,TRBJ1-2
CASGLVSSLQGVGTEAFF,TGTGCTAGTGGTTTGGTATCTTCCTTACAGGGGGTGGGCACTGAAGCTTTCTTT,TRBV12-5,TRBD1,-,TRBJ1-1
CASSMGQGGYQPQHF,TGTGCCAGTAGTATGGGACAGGGGGGCTATCAGCCCCAGCATTTT,TRBV19,TRBD1,-,TRBJ1-5
CASSEDLGTGNEKLFF,TGCGCCAGCAGCGAAGACCTCGGGACAGGGAATGAAAAACTGTTTTTT,TRBV4-3,TRBD1,-,TRBJ1-4
CASSPLTERPYGYTF,TGTGCCAGCAGTCCCTTAACAGAACGTCCCTATGGCTACACCTTC,TRBV27,-,-,TRBJ1-2
CASSVRGFSDQPQHF,TGTGCCAGCAGCGTCAGGGGGTTCAGTGATCAGCCCCAGCATTTT,TRBV6-5,TRBD1,once,TRBJ1-5
CASSSLTLSDNEQFF,TGTGCCAGCAGCTCACTAACATTGAGTGACAATGAGCAGTTCTTC,TRBV11-2,-,-,TRBJ2-1
CASSWRQGADAYGYTF,TGTGCCAGCAGTTGGCGACAGGGGGCGGACGCCTATGGCTACACCTTC,TRBV27,TRBD1,-,TRBJ1-2
CASLDWGFTTYEQYF,TGTGCCAGCTTGGATTGGGGATTTACAACCTACGAGCAGTACTTC,TRBV18,-,-,TRBJ2-7
CASSLGGRTQYF,TGTGCCAGCAGCTTGGGGGGGCGGACCCAGTACTTC,TRBV11-2,-,-,TRBJ2-5
CASSSRGRYEQYF,TGTGCCAGCAGCTCTAGAGGGAGGTACGAGCAGTACTTC,TRBV7-6,-,-,TRBJ2-7
CASSPQSDPIQYF,TGTGCCAGCTCACCACAGTCTGACCCCATCCAGTACTTC,TRBV18,-,-,TRBJ2-5
CASRQGNTGELFF,TGTGCCAGCAGACAGGGGAACACCGGGGAGCTGTTTTTT,TRBV6-5,-,-,TRBJ2-2
CASSLRDRRTTNYGYTF,TGTGCCAGCAGCCTTAGGGACAGGCGGACCACTAACTATGGCTACACCTTC,TRBV5-8,TRBD1,-,TRBJ1-2
CAWSVYGEVTF,TGTGCCTGGAGTGTATACGGGGAAGTCACCTTC,TRBV30,-,-,TRBJ1-2
CASSEVPNAYEQYF,TGTGCCAGCAGTGAAGTTCCAAACGCCTACGAGCAGTACTTC,TRBV6-1,-,once,TRBJ2-7
CASSWGLHYEQYF,TGTGCCAGTAGTTGGGGACTACACTACGAGCAGTACTTC,TRBV19,TRBD2,-,TRBJ2-7
CSAYDRATEAFF,TGCAGCGCGTACGACAGGGCCACTGAAGCTTTCTTT,TRBV29-1,TRBD1,-,TRBJ1-1
CASSLSGTSGRLEQFF,TGTGCCAGCAGTCTCTCCGGGACTAGCGGGAGGCTTGAGCAGTTCTTC,TRBV2,TRBD2,-,TRBJ2-1
CASSESGTIRTDTQYF,TGTGCCAGCAGTGAGAGCGGGACCATTCGCACAGATACGCAGTATTTT,TRBV27,TRBD2,once,TRBJ2-3
CASSDRRNTGELFF,TGCGCCAGCAGTGACAGGAGGAACACCGGGGAGCTGTTTTTT,TRBV5-1,-,once,TRBJ2-2
CASSLGGGGETQYF,TGTGCCAGCAGCTTAGGTGGGGGAGGAGAGACCCAGTACTTC,TRBV7-6,-,-,TRBJ2-5
CASSSPDSYNEQFF,TGTGCCAGCAGCTCCCCGGACAGTTACAATGAGCAGTTCTTC,TRBV7-8,-,once,TRBJ2-1
CASSASTGVIEAFF,TGTGCCAGCAGCGCTTCTACAGGGGTGATTGAAGCTTTCTTT,TRBV9,TRBD1,-,TRBJ1-1
CASSLPGEGVDEQFF,TGTGCCAGCAGTCTCCCAGGGGAGGGAGTGGATGAGCAGTTCTTC,TRBV25-1,-,-,TRBJ2-1
CASSLTGGLGNEKLFF,TGTGCCAGCAGTTTGACAGGGGGCTTAGGTAATGAAAAACTGTTTTTT,TRBV28,TRBD1,-,TRBJ1-4
CASSSVRGHEQYF,TGTGCCAGCAGCTCGGTCAGGGGCCACGAGCAGTACTTC,TRBV13,-,-,TRBJ2-7
CASSLVASGIEQFF,TGTGCCAGCAGCTTAGTAGCGAGCGGGATTGAGCAGTTCTTC,TRBV11-2,TRBD2,-,TRBJ2-1
CASSLSGRGRVLGNQPQHF,TGTGCCAGCAGTTTGTCCGGCAGGGGGCGAGTTTTAGGCAATCAGCCCCAGCATTTT,TRBV27,TRBD1,-,TRBJ1-5
CASSFGTFHEQYF,TGTGCCAGCAGTTTCGGGACATTCCACGAGCAGTACTTC,TRBV6-5,-,-,TRBJ2-7
CASRSGGQGTGELFF,TGTGCCAGCCGGAGTGGGGGACAGGGAACCGGGGAGCTGTTTTTT,TRBV2,TRBD1,-,TRBJ2-2
CASSLDRVTYEQYF,TGTGCCAGCAGCTTGGACAGGGTAACCTACGAGCAGTACTTC,TRBV7-9,TRBD1,-,TRBJ2-7
CASSLFNRGLAFF,TGTGCCAGCAGTTTATTTAACAGGGGGCTCGCTTTCTTT,TRBV27,TRBD1,-,TRBJ1-1
CASSQVGGAGHQPQHF,TGCGCCAGCAGCCAAGTTGGAGGGGCAGGACATCAGCCCCAGCATTTT,TRBV4-1,-,-,TRBJ1-5
CASSWDWDPTGELFF,TGTGCCAGCAGCTGGGACTGGGACCCGACCGGGGAGCTGTTTTTT,TRBV7-2,-,-,TRBJ2-2
CASSYFAGGEGEQFF,TGTGCCAGCAGTTACTTCGCGGGAGGTGAGGGTGAGCAGTTCTTC,TRBV6-5,TRBD2,once,TRBJ2-1
CAITDRPTLNYGYTF,TGTGCCATTACAGACAGGCCCACCCTAAACTATGGCTACACCTTC,TRBV6-1,-,-,TRBJ1-2
CASGGRNTEAFF,TGTGCCTCTGGAGGCAGGAACACTGAAGCTTTCTTT,TRBV19,-,-,TRBJ1-1
CASTLGSPSYNEQFF,TGTGCCAGCACCTTGGGCAGTCCCTCCTACAATGAGCAGTTCTTC,TRBV28,-,-,TRBJ2-1
CASSSGGNQPQHF,TGTGCCAGTAGTTCGGGGGGCAATCAGCCCCAGCATTTT,TRBV19,-,-,TRBJ1-5
CAISEGVDSDGYTF,TGTGCCATCAGTGAAGGGGTAGATTCGGATGGCTACACCTTC,TRBV10-3,-,-,TRBJ1-2
CASRERGWDTQYF,TGTGCCAGCAGGGAGCGGGGGTGGGATACGCAGTATTTT,TRBV2,TRBD2,-,TRBJ2-3
CASSIGGWSSYEQYF,TGTGCCAGTAGTATCGGGGGATGGAGCTCCTACGAGCAGTACTTC,TRBV19,-,-,TRBJ2-7
CASSFRDRGTYEQYF,TGTGCCAGTAGCTTCCGGGACAGGGGGACCTACGAGCAGTACTTC,TRBV19,TRBD1,-,TRBJ2-7
CSVETRPDSYSGNTIYF,TGCAGCGTTGAAACCCGACCGGACAGCTACTCTGGAAACACCATATATTTT,TRBV29-1,-,-,TRBJ1-3
CASSERTGYYNQPQHF,TGTGCCAGCAGTGAAAGGACAGGGTATTACAATCAGCCCCAGCATTTT,TRBV6-1,TRBD1,-,TRBJ1-5
CASSLAAEQFF,TGTGCCAGCAGCTTAGCGGCGGAGCAGTTCTTC,TRBV7-6,-,-,TRBJ2-1
CASSRIGETSGTSTDTQYF,TGTGCCAGCTCACGAATCGGGGAGACTAGCGGGACTAGCACAGATACGCAGTATTTT,TRBV18,TRBD2,-,TRBJ2-3
CASSSGSGRGEQYF,TGTGCCAGCAGTTCCGGTAGCGGGAGGGGGGAGCAGTACTTC,TRBV27,TRBD2,-,TRBJ2-7
CASSSNYRDRNQPQHF,TGTGCCAGCAGTTCCAATTATCGGGACAGGAATCAGCCCCAGCATTTT,TRBV28,TRBD1,-,TRBJ1-5
CATSSARGQSEQYF,TGTGCCACCAGCAGTGCAAGGGGTCAGAGCGAGCAGTACTTC,TRBV15,-,-,TRBJ2-7
CASSLVLSRGLTDTQYF,TGTGCCAGCAGCTTAGTGCTTTCTAGGGGGTTGACAGATACGCAGTATTTT,TRBV7-8,-,once,TRBJ2-3
CASSLWLPGQGGAGELFF,TGTGCCAGCAGTTTATGGCTCCCCGGACAGGGTGGGGCCGGGGAGCTGTTTTTT,TRBV27,TRBD1,-,TRBJ2-2
CASSGQVHQPQHF,TGTGCCAGCAGTGGGCAAGTTCATCAGCCCCAGCATTTT,TRBV6-4,-,-,TRBJ1-5
CASSVGTGGPGANVLTF,TGTGCCAGCAGCGTGGGGACAGGGGGCCCTGGGGCCAACGTCCTGACTTTC,TRBV9,TRBD1,-,TRBJ2-6